One and the same sample provided the 20 T cell receptor beta chains below, sequenced in a study of beta chain features in type 1 diabetes. Investigators reverse transcribed all isolated RNA, so they sequenced expressed TCRB transcripts. Generated by immunoSEQ multiplex PCR, the TCRdb table keeps only in-frame clones and is missing some. Of under 200,000 clones in the sample, around 8% are singletons; the top ten hold about 0.6%. Material for sequencing was central memory CD4+ T cells from blood. The origin of the receptors is a man younger than 30 in good health.

The rearrangement joins TRBV6-5 to TRBJ1-2, with D uncertain. Deletions cut 5 bases from V and 1 base from J, with 8 bases between. Germline V gives CDR1 MNHEY, CDR2 SVGAGI. The CDR3 runs 13 residues. CDR3 sequence reads: CASSRSINYGYTF. As DNA, the CDR3 is TGTGCCAGCAGTCGGTCTATTAACTATGGCTACACCTTC.

This sequence joins TRBV6-6 and TRBJ2-3; D ambiguous. Germline loops: CDR1 MNHNY, CDR2 SVGAGI (reference sequence). This CDR3 is 12 amino acids long. V was shortened by 7 bases and J by 3 bases, with 8 bases between the two germline ends. In DNA form, the CDR3 reads TGTGCCAGCATCGGGTCAACAGATACGCAGTATTTT. Its translation: CASIGSTDTQYF.

The table lists this clone with many counts. The rearrangement links TRBV7-2 to TRBJ2-2, with TRBD2 as a possible D gene (6 bases). V was trimmed by 1 base and J by 1 base, leaving 7 bases between them. Germline V gene data show CDR1 as SGHTA and CDR2 as FQGNSA. The CDR3 sequence is 15 residues long. CDR3 residues: CASSLVGGNTGELFF. Here the CDR3 DNA reads TGTGCCAGCAGCTTAGTCGGGGGGAACACCGGGGAGCTGTTTTTT.

The chain couples TRBV18 to TRBJ1-5, with a tentative D call TRBD1 (5 bases). The V gene lost 0 bases and the J gene lost 7 bases, with 10 bases spanning the gap. Germline-derived CDR1 and CDR2 are KGHSH and LQKENI. The CDR3 runs to 14 residues. The CDR3: CASSPPQGRQPQHF. The CDR3 DNA sequence: TGTGCCAGCTCACCACCGCAGGGTAGGCAGCCCCAGCATTTT.

This clone was detected only a few times. The chain employs TRBV7-2 and TRBJ1-4, with TRBD1 identical over 8 bases. There are 14 residues in the CDR3. Germline assignment: CDR1 SGHTA and CDR2 FQGNSA. V lost 4 bases to trimming and J lost 11 bases; unmatched junction nucleotides: 9. CDR3 nucleotides: TGTGCCAGCAGCTGGGCAGGACAGGGTCGGAAACTGTTTTTT. Its protein is CASSWAGQGRKLFF.

V and J are TRBV5-4 and TRBJ2-1; D gene unclear. Germline CDR1 is SGHNT and CDR2 is YYREEE (reference sequence). The germline V and J ends were trimmed by 3 bases and 4 bases, with 14 bases remaining between them. This CDR3 spans 15 amino acids. CDR3 region: CASSSVGGIYNEQFF. CDR3 sequence (DNA): TGTGCCAGCAGCTCTGTTGGCGGCATTTACAATGAGCAGTTCTTC.

V and J are TRBV4-3 and TRBJ2-2, with D uncertain. The CDR3 runs 17 residues. Germline V gene sequence: CDR1 LGHNA, CDR2 YSLEER. V lost 1 base and J lost 0, with 12 bases in between. The CDR3 loop is CASSQAFTSANTGELFF. The CDR3 nucleotides read TGCGCCAGCAGCCAAGCCTTTACGAGTGCGAACACCGGGGAGCTGTTTTTT.

This clone was recorded at least ten times. The chain joins TRBV30 to TRBJ2-2; 12 bases are a match to TRBD1. Trimming at V came to 2 bases and at J to 7 bases, leaving 8 bases not matched to a gene. This CDR3 region has 16 residues. Germline CDR1 is GTSNPN and CDR2 is SVGIG (reference sequence). CDR3 DNA sequence: TGTGCCTGGAGTATTCCGGGACAGGGGGCAATCGGGGAGCTGTTTTTT. The encoded protein is CAWSIPGQGAIGELFF.

V and J are TRBV4-1 and TRBJ2-7; 10 bases map to TRBD1. The V gene end was trimmed by 2 bases and the J gene end by 6 bases; junction bases not matched to a gene: 10. CDR1 MGHRA and CDR2 YSYEKL come from the germline V gene. The CDR3 covers 16 residues. The CDR3 is CASSQPWDRGSGEQYF. As DNA, the CDR3 is TGCGCCAGCAGCCAACCTTGGGACAGGGGCTCGGGCGAGCAGTACTTC.

This clone has at least ten counts. The chain has TRBV13 and TRBJ2-5; the match to TRBD2 covers 9 bases. V shed 4 bases and J 5 bases; nucleotides not matched to a gene: 14. Per the germline V gene, CDR1 is PRHDT and CDR2 is FYEKMQ (reference sequence). The CDR3 totals 17 residues. The CDR3 DNA sequence: TGTGCCAGCAGCTCCCCAGCGGGGGGTTTGCATCAGGAGACCCAGTACTTC. This sequence encodes CASSSPAGGLHQETQYF.

V usage is TRBV18 and J usage is TRBJ2-7; the D gene is possibly TRBD2 (7 bases). This CDR3 contains 15 residues. The ends were cut back, 3 bases at V and 6 bases at J, with 18 bases in the middle. CDR1 and CDR2 (germline): KGHSH, LQKENI. The CDR3 bases are TGTGCCAGCTCACCCGGGGGGCGGGAGATTATCGAGCAGTACTTC. The encoded protein is CASSPGGREIIEQYF. Full variable domain (missing parts from reference TRBV18 and TRBJ2-7): NAGVMQNPRHLVRRRGQEARLRCSPMKGHSHVYWYRQLPEEGLKFMVYLQKENIIDESGMPKERFSAEFPKEGPSILRIQQVVRGDSAAYFCASSPGGREIIEQYFGPGTRLTVT.

This clone has only a few counts. The chain recombines TRBV30 with TRBJ1-3; 7 positions agree with TRBD1. V shed 2 bases and J 1 base; nucleotides not matched to a gene: 8. This CDR3 is built from 16 residues. Germline CDR1 is GTSNPN and CDR2 is SVGIG (reference sequence). The CDR3 sequence: CAWSPLAGQSGNTIYF. CDR3 nucleotide sequence: TGTGCCTGGAGTCCCCTGGCGGGACAGTCTGGAAACACCATATATTTT. The full variable domain, completed using reference TRBV30 and TRBJ1-3, is SQTIHQWPATLVQPVGSPLSLECTVEGTSNPNLYWYRQAAGRGLQLLFYSVGIGQISSEVPQNLSASRPQDRQFILSSKKLLLSDSGFYLCAWSPLAGQSGNTIYFGEGSWLTVV.

This clone was seen many times. The V call is TRBV18, the J call TRBJ2-7, with D perhaps TRBD2 (6 bases). Trimming shortened V by 0 bases and J by 7 bases, and 7 bases separated the two germline ends. This CDR3 comprises 12 residues. CDR1 is KGHSH, CDR2 LQKENI, per germline. The CDR3 loop is CASSPPSGEQYF. Here the CDR3 DNA reads TGTGCCAGCTCACCACCGAGCGGGGAGCAGTACTTC. Looking up the rest from reference TRBV18 and TRBJ2-7 gives the full variable domain: NAGVMQNPRHLVRRRGQEARLRCSPMKGHSHVYWYRQLPEEGLKFMVYLQKENIIDESGMPKERFSAEFPKEGPSILRIQQVVRGDSAAYFCASSPPSGEQYFGPGTRLTVT.

The sample holds a few counts of this clone. CDR3 DNA sequence: TGTGCCAGCAGTCCAGATAGGGGGGGTGACCAGTACTTC. Its protein is CASSPDRGGDQYF. This rearrangement joins TRBV6-4 to TRBJ2-5; D possibly corresponds to TRBD2 (7 bases). The ends were cut back, 5 bases at V and 10 bases at J, with 17 bases in the middle. This CDR3 region has 13 residues. Germline assignment: CDR1 MRHNA and CDR2 SNTAGT.

This chain links TRBV9 with TRBJ2-5; TRBD2 matches at 12 bases. V shed 2 bases, J shed 5 bases, and the junction held 10 bases outside the gene matches. The CDR3 length is 17 residues. Germline CDR1 SGDLS, CDR2 YYNGEE. CDR3 amino acids: CASSVGPGTSGWETQYF. DNA for the CDR3: TGTGCCAGCAGCGTGGGCCCAGGGACTAGCGGGTGGGAGACCCAGTACTTC.

In its sample, this clone was seen a few times. The chain has TRBV7-8 and TRBJ2-1; D remains unclear. The CDR3 consists of 16 residues. Deletions cut 5 bases from V and 0 bases from J, with 14 bases between. CDR1 is SGHVS, CDR2 FQNEAQ, per germline. Here the CDR3 reads CASSPPGSSSYNEQFF. In DNA form, the CDR3 reads TGTGCCAGCAGCCCACCGGGTTCTAGCTCCTACAATGAGCAGTTCTTC.

This clone occurred many times. J is TRBJ1-3 and V is TRBV23-1; D not resolved. TRBV23-1 is an ORF, with its function uncertain. V gave up 4 bases and J gave up 0 bases, with 13 bases separating them. This CDR3 is 16 amino acids long. The CDR3 DNA is TGCGCCAGCAGTCGCGGGCTTGAGAGCTCTGGAAACACCATATATTTT. This translates into CASSRGLESSGNTIYF.

This clone was observed many times. The V and J genes are TRBV28 and TRBJ1-4; a weak D match, TRBD1 (6 bases). This CDR3 has 14 amino acids. Germline V gene lookup returns CDR1 MDHEN and CDR2 SYDVKM. The V end lost 6 bases, the J end lost 7 bases, and 15 bases lay between the germline ends. CDR3 residues: CASSLGGFGEKLFF. CDR3 bases: TGTGCCAGCAGCTTAGGGGGGTTTGGTGAAAAACTGTTTTTT.

CDR3 residues: CASSSPSSYNEQFF. The DNA for the CDR3 is TGTGCCAGCAGCTCGCCGAGCTCCTACAATGAGCAGTTCTTC. The rearrangement links TRBV7-2 to TRBJ2-1; unclear D gene. V was pared by 4 bases and J by 0 bases, with 7 bases between. The CDR3 has 14 amino acids. CDR1 is SGHTA and CDR2 is FQGNSA in the germline V gene.

This clone was detected a few times. The chain joins TRBV7-9 to TRBJ2-3, with a possible D match to TRBD1 (6 bases). CDR3 length: 13 residues. V gave up 3 bases and J gave up 3 bases, with 7 bases separating them. Germline CDR1 SEHNR, CDR2 FQNEAQ (reference sequence). The CDR3: CASSFQGTDTQYF. The CDR3 DNA reads as TGTGCCAGCAGCTTTCAGGGGACAGATACGCAGTATTTT.